The next 8 T cell receptor beta chains were all read from a single sample in a study of radiotherapy plus CTLA-4 blockade in lung cancer. The assay was immunoSEQ multiplex PCR, and TCRdb's table has in-frame clones only and misses some. The sample shows 100,000 to 150,000 clones, about 87% of them seen only once. The sequences come from peripheral blood, collected from a patient treated with radiotherapy plus ipilimumab. Receptors were obtained from a human donor with non-small cell lung cancer that progressed on radiotherapy plus ipilimumab.

V usage is TRBV9 and J usage is TRBJ1-1; D gene unclear. Germline V CDR1 and CDR2: SGDLS, YYNGEE. V lost 0 bases and J 3 bases, leaving 6 bases between the germline ends. CDR3 length equals 13 residues. The chain's CDR3 is CASSVGVDTEAFF. CDR3 coding DNA: TGTGCCAGCAGCGTAGGTGTTGACACTGAAGCTTTCTTT. The full variable domain, in which reference TRBV9 and TRBJ1-1 provide the parts outside the CDR3, is DSGVTQTPKHLITATGQRVTLRCSPRSGDLSVYWYQQSLDQGLQFLIQYYNGEERAKGNILERFSAQQFPDLHSELNLSSLELGDSALYFCASSVGVDTEAFFGQGTRLTVV.

Details on this clone: The junction does not match germline at one end; this may be a read error. CDR3 sequence (DNA): TGTGCCAGTAGTCAAAATAGCGGATTCCTAGAGAGCCAGTACTTC. Protein: CASSQNSGFLESQYF. This chain connects TRBV19 to TRBJ2-5; TRBD2 might be the D (6 bases). Germline V gives CDR1 LNHDA, CDR2 SQIVND (reference sequence). CDR3 length: 15 amino acids.

V usage is TRBV7-9 and J usage is TRBJ1-1; D remains ambiguous. The CDR3 sequence is 13 residues long. Germline-derived CDR1 and CDR2 are SEHNR and FQNEAQ (reference sequence). The V and J ends lost 8 bases and 2 bases respectively, with 12 bases between them. The CDR3 spells CASLRRGNTEAFF. As DNA, the CDR3 is TGTGCCAGCCTTCGTCGCGGAAACACTGAAGCTTTCTTT.

V and J are TRBV7-3 and TRBJ2-1; 8 nucleotides agree with TRBD2. J gave up 6 bases and V 6 bases, and 13 bases lay outside the gene matches. The CDR3 loop spans 16 amino acids. Germline-derived CDR1 and CDR2 are SGHTA and FQGTGA. The CDR3 protein is CASSPSGSRVSNEQFF. CDR3 sequence (DNA): TGTGCCAGCAGTCCAAGCGGGAGCAGGGTAAGCAATGAGCAGTTCTTC.

This clone occurred a few times. The rearrangement joins TRBV18 to TRBJ1-5; D unresolved. CDR1 is KGHSH, CDR2 LQKENI, per germline. Trimming removed 2 bases at V and 1 base at J, with 3 bases between. This CDR3 region has 13 residues. The DNA of the CDR3 is TGTGCCAGCTCACCATGGAGCAATCAGCCCCAGCATTTT. Translated: CASSPWSNQPQHF. Full variable domain (rest looked up from reference TRBV18 and TRBJ1-5): NAGVMQNPRHLVRRRGQEARLRCSPMKGHSHVYWYRQLPEEGLKFMVYLQKENIIDESGMPKERFSAEFPKEGPSILRIQQVVRGDSAAYFCASSPWSNQPQHFGDGTRLSIL.

The chain links TRBV6-4 to TRBJ2-1; either TRBD1 or TRBD2 may supply D (6 bases each). The V end was cut by 6 bases, the J end by 6 bases, with 18 bases between. Germline V gene data show CDR1 as MRHNA and CDR2 as SNTAGT. CDR3 length equals 15 residues. CDR3 amino acids: CASSAAVGGLNEQFF. DNA for the CDR3: TGTGCCAGCAGCGCCGCGGTCGGGGGCCTCAATGAGCAGTTCTTC.

The chain uses TRBV7-2 and TRBJ2-7; TRBD1 matches 7 bases. Unmatched junction bases numbered 6, after V lost 2 bases and J lost 2 bases. CDR1 and CDR2 from the germline V gene are SGHTA and FQGNSA. CDR3 length: 15 amino acids. The CDR3, as DNA: TGTGCCAGCAGCTTAATTGGGGGACAGCCCTACGAGCAGTACTTC. Translated: CASSLIGGQPYEQYF.

The chain uses TRBV2 and TRBJ1-2; possibly TRBD1 for D (5 bases). Trimming took 8 bases from V and 0 from J, leaving 13 bases between them. The length of the CDR3 is 14 residues. The germline V gene encodes CDR1 SNHLY and CDR2 FYNNEI. The CDR3 region has the DNA TGTGCCAGCTCCGGAGGGGCCGCTAACTATGGCTACACCTTC. Translating it yields CASSGGAANYGYTF.